The TCR beta chain under discussion was sequenced for a study of T cells expressing NK-cell markers. TCRdb re-analyzed the 5' RACE reads; it lists each CDR3 protein once, without DNA. In total, the table holds around 14,000 distinct CDR3 sequences. Germline-derived CDR1 and CDR2 are SGHRS and YFSETQ. The CDR3 runs to 14 residues. The chain combines TRBV5-1 with TRBJ2-3; lacking DNA, the TRBD2 call made by TCRdb goes unchecked. The receptor's source is a man aged 18-75 years in good health. The sequenced material came from blood T cells: a sorted CD56 or NKG2C T cell subset, CD4+ or CD8+ T cells, or bulk PBMC T cells (not recorded which). CDR3: CASSLQLGTDTQYF.